Listed here is a single TCR beta chain. Its specificity is not known. This sample stems from a study of a mutant IDH1 vaccine in newly diagnosed glioma. Time point indicated: week 35, safety follow-up. Doses of 300 ug of mutant IDH1 20-mer peptide were given with topical imiquimod. Repertoires were generated with immunoSEQ multiplex PCR, while TCRdb's copy carries only in-frame clones and drops some. The sample lists over 55,000 clones; roughly 79% were seen once. V lost 0 bases to trimming and J lost 4 bases, with 13 bases between them. Germline CDR1 and CDR2: MNHEY and SMNVEV (reference sequence). CDR3 length equals 15 residues.

This sequence originates from a man in his forties with glioma. This sample comprised PBMCs, obtained from a glioma patient whose treatment included an IDH1 peptide vaccine. The chain employs TRBV27 and TRBJ2-7; the D call may be TRBD1 or TRBD2 (6 bases each). CDR3 sequence: CASSLSKTRGYEQYF. The CDR3 DNA follows: TGTGCCAGCAGTTTATCGAAGACTAGGGGGTACGAGCAGTACTTC.